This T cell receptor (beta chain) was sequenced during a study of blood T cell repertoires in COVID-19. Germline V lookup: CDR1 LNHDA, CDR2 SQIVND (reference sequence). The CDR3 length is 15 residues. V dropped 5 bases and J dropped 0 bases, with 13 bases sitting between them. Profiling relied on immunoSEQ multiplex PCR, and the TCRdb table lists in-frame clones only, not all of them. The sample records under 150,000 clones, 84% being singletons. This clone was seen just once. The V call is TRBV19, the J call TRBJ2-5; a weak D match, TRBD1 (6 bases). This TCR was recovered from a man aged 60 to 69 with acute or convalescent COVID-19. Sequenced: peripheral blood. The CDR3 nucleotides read TGTGCCAGTAGTTCGGGCAGGGGCGACCAAGAGACCCAGTACTTC. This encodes CASSSGRGDQETQYF.